By share of the sample, the clone carrying this T cell receptor (beta chain) is medium-sized. Its target is not known. The V gene lost 1 base and the J gene lost 12 bases, with 16 bases spanning the gap. The V gene's germline CDR1 is MNHNS and CDR2 SASEGT. The CDR3 runs 14 residues. This sample stems from a study of T cells in localized non-small cell lung cancer. Repertoires were generated with immunoSEQ multiplex PCR, while TCRdb's copy carries only in-frame clones and drops some. The sample consists of roughly 2,500 clones, 26% of them appearing once. Study-level results: Because only a single region of the tumor was sequenced, heterogeneity remains possible. The greatest T cell clonality was found in uninvolved adjacent lung (higher than in tumor). Adjacent lung tissue had a median around 57 of the top 100 clones found in the tumor.

This sequence was found in an older male donor with stage II squamous cell lung carcinoma. The chain uses TRBV6-1 and TRBJ2-1; TRBD2 is a possible D gene (5 bases). The source was lung tumor tissue, collected before any cancer treatment. The CDR3 DNA is TGTGCCAGCAGTGAAGTTTCTAGCAGTCGGGGGCAGTTCTTC. The encoded protein is CASSEVSSSRGQFF.